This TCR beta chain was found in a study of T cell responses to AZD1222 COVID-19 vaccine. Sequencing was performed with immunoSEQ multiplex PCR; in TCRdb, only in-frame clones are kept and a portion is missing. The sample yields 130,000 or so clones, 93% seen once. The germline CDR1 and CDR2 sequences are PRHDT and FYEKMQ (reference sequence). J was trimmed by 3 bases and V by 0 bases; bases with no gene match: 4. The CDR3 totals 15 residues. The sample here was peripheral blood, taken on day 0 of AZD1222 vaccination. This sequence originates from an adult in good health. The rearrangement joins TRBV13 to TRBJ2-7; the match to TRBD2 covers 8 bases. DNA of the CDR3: TGTGCCAGCAGCTTAGGTGCGGGAGGACTCTACGAGCAGTACTTC. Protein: CASSLGAGGLYEQYF.